This T cell receptor beta chain is from a study of shared clonotypes between healthy human individuals. Assay used: immunoSEQ multiplex PCR; TCRdb lists only in-frame clones, some missing. The sample holds 2 million to 3 million clones, 93% seen once. There are 14 residues in the CDR3. The germline gives CDR1 SGHRS, CDR2 YFSETQ. Trimming cost V 4 bases and J 0 bases, with 7 bases left between them. Input material: naive CD4+ T cells from PBMCs. The sample's subset: CD45RA+ positively selected. This TCR was sampled from a man younger than 35 in good health. Some clones in this sample may be carry-over from other donors' samples. The chain links TRBV5-1 to TRBJ2-2; D not resolved. The CDR3 nucleotides read TGCGCCAGCAGCCCAACCCCGAACACCGGGGAGCTGTTTTTT. Protein: CASSPTPNTGELFF.